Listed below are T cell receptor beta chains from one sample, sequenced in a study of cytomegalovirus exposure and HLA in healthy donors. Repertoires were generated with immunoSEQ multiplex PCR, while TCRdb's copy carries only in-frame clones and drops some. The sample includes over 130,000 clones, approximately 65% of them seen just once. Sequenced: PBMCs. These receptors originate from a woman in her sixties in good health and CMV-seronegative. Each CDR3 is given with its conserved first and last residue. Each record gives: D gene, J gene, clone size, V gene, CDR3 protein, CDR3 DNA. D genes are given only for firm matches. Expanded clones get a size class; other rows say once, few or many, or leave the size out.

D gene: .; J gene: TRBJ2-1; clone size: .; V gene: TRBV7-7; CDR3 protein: CASSKDSLGEQFF; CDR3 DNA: TGTGCCAGCAGCAAAGACAGTCTGGGTGAGCAGTTCTTC
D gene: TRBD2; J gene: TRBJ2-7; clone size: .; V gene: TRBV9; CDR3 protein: CASSKAPGLAGGYEQYF; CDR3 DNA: TGTGCCAGCAGCAAAGCCCCGGGACTAGCGGGAGGCTACGAGCAGTACTTC
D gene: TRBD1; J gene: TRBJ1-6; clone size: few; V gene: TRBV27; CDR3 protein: CAIPNGTVYNSPLHF; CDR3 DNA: TGTGCCATCCCGAACGGGACAGTCTATAATTCACCCCTCCACTTT
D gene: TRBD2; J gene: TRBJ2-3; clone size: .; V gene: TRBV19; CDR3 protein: CASSERGGADTQYF; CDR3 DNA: TGTGCCAGTAGTGAGCGGGGGGGCGCAGATACGCAGTATTTT
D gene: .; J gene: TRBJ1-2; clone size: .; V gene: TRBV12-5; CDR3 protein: CASVPSGDNYGYTF; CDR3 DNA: TGTGCTAGTGTTCCGTCGGGAGATAACTATGGCTACACCTTC
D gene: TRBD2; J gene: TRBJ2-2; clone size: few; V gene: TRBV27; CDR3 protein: CASSWLPTSGRTGELFF; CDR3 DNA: TGTGCCAGCAGTTGGCTCCCGACTAGCGGGAGAACCGGGGAGCTGTTTTTT
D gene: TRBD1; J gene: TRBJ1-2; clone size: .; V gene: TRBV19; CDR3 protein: CASSAGQGRNGYTF; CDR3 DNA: TGTGCCAGTAGTGCTGGACAGGGGAGGAATGGCTACACCTTC
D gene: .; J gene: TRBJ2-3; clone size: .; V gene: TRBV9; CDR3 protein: CASSPNARGSDTQYF; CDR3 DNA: TGTGCCAGCAGCCCGAACGCCCGAGGGTCAGATACGCAGTATTTT
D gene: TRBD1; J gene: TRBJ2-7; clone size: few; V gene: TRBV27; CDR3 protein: CASSYKAGTGFLYEQYF; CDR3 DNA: TGTGCCAGCAGTTATAAAGCGGGGACAGGGTTTTTGTACGAGCAGTACTTC
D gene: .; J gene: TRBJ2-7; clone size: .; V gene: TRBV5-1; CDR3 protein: CASSLAGEGYHEQYF; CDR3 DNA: TGCGCCAGCAGCTTGGCGGGAGAGGGTTATCACGAGCAGTACTTC
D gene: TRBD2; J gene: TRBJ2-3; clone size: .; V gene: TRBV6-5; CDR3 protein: CASREGLPPGDTQYF; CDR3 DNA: TGTGCCAGCAGGGAGGGACTACCGCCAGGGGATACGCAGTATTTT
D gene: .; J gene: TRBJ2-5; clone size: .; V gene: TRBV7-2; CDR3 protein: CASSLAGGAGETQYF; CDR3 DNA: TGTGCCAGCAGCTTAGCAGGGGGGGCGGGGGAGACCCAGTACTTC
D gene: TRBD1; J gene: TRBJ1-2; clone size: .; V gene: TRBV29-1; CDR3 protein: CSVQQGAHTF; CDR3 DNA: TGCAGCGTGCAACAGGGGGCACACACCTTC
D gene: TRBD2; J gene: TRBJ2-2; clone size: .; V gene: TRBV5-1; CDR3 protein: CASSFLVSGTGELFF; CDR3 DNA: TGCGCCAGCAGCTTCTTGGTTAGCGGGACCGGGGAGCTGTTTTTT
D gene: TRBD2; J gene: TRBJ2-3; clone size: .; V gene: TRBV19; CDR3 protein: CASRLAGGGTDTQYF; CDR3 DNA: TGTGCCAGTCGTTTGGCGGGAGGGGGAACAGATACGCAGTATTTT
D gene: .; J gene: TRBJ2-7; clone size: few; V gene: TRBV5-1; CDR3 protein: CASSLAGQIYEQYF; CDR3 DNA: TGCGCCAGCAGCTTGGCCGGACAGATATACGAGCAGTACTTC
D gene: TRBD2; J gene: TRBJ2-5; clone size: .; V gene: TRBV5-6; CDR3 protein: CASRLAGVRETQYF; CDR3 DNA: TGTGCCAGCAGACTAGCGGGAGTCAGAGAGACCCAGTACTTC
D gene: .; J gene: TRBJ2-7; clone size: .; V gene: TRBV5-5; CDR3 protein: CASSPRSSYEQYF; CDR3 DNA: TGTGCCAGCAGCCCGAGAAGCTCCTACGAGCAGTACTTC
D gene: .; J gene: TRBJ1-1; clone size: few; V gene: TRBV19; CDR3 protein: CASSRLARSRNIEAFF; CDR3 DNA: TGTGCCAGTAGCCGGTTGGCGAGGTCGAGGAACATTGAAGCTTTCTTT
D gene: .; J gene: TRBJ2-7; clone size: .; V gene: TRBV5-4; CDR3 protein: CASSFNYEQYF; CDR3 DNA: TGTGCCAGCAGCTTTAACTACGAGCAGTACTTC
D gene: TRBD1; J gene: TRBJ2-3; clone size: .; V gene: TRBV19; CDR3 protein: CASSPGQGSYTQYF; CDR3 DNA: TGTGCCAGTAGTCCCGGACAGGGCTCTTATACGCAGTATTTT
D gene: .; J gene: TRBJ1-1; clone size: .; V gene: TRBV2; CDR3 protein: CASCYSGTPTEAFF; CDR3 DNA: TGTGCCAGCTGTTACTCCGGGACACCTACTGAAGCTTTCTTT
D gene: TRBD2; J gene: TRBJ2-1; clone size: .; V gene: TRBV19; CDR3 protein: CASRQAGRGRAAYNEQFF; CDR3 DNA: TGTGCCAGTAGACAGGCCGGGAGAGGGAGGGCCGCCTACAATGAGCAGTTCTTC
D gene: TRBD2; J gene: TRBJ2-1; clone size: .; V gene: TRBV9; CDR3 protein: CASSVEGGLAGINEQFF; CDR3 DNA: TGTGCCAGCAGCGTAGAAGGGGGACTAGCGGGAATCAATGAGCAGTTCTTC
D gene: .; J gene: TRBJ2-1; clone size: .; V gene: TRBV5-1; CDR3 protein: CASSLGVRRSYNEQFF; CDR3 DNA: TGCGCCAGCAGCTTGGGAGTCCGGAGGTCCTACAATGAGCAGTTCTTC
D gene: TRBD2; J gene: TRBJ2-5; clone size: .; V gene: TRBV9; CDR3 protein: CASSGGGGGETQYF; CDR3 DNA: TGTGCCAGCAGCGGTGGGGGGGGAGGAGAGACTCAGTACTTC
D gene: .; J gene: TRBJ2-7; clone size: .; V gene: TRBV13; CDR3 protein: CASSTAQGTYEQYF; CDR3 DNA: TGTGCCAGCAGCACCGCTCAGGGAACCTACGAGCAGTACTTC
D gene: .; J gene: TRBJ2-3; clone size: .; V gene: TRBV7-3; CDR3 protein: CASSGGFRDTQYF; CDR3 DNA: TGTGCCAGCTCGGGCGGGTTTCGGGATACGCAGTATTTT
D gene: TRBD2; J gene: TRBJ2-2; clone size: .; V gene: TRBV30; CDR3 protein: CAWTCPPSGGNTGELFF; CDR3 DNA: TGTGCCTGGACCTGTCCCCCTAGCGGGGGGAACACCGGGGAGCTGTTTTTT
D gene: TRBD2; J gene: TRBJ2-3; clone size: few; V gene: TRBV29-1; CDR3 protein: CNLAGAGADTQYF; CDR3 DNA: TGCAACCTAGCGGGAGCTGGGGCAGATACGCAGTATTTT
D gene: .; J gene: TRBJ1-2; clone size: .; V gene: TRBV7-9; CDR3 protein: CASSFEGGHGYTF; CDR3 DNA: TGTGCCAGCAGCTTTGAAGGGGGACATGGCTACACCTTC
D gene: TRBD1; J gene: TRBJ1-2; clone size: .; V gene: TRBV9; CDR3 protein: CASSAGTGVPTF; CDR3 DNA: TGTGCCAGCAGCGCCGGGACAGGGGTGCCCACCTTC
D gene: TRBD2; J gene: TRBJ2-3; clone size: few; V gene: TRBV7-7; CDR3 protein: CASSLNARGEADTQYF; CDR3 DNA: TGTGCCAGCAGCTTAAATGCTCGGGGGGAAGCAGATACGCAGTATTTT
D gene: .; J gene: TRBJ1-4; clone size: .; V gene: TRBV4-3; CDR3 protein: CASSQASWGQQEKLFF; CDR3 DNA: TGCGCCAGCAGCCAAGCTAGTTGGGGACAACAAGAAAAGCTGTTTTTT
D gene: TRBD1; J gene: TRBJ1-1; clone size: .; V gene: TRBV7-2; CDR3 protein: CASSLGAGTGVTEAFF; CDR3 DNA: TGTGCCAGCAGCTTAGGGGCCGGGACAGGTGTCACTGAAGCTTTCTTT
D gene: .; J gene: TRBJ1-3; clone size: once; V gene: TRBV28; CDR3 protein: CASRGGTTSGNTIYF; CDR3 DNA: TGTGCCAGCAGGGGGGGTACCACTTCTGGAAACACCATATATTTT
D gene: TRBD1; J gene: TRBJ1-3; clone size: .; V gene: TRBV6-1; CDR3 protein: CASSLTGTAIF; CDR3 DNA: TGTGCCAGCAGTTTAACCGGGACAGCGATTTTT
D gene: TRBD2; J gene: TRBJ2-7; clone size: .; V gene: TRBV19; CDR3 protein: CASSIGGGSSYEQYF; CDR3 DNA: TGTGCCAGTAGTATAGGCGGGGGGAGCTCCTACGAGCAGTACTTC
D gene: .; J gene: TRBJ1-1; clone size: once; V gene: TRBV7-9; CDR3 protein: CASSLLIPNTEAFF; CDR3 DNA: TGTGCCAGCAGCTTATTAATCCCGAACACTGAAGCTTTCTTT
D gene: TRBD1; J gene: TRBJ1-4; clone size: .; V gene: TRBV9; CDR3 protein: CASSPRANRGEKLFF; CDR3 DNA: TGTGCCAGCAGCCCCCGAGCCAACAGGGGAGAAAAACTGTTTTTT
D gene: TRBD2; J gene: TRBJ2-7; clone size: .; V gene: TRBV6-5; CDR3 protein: CASSYSGGGEQYF; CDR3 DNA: TGTGCCAGCAGTTACTCGGGGGGGGGCGAGCAGTACTTC
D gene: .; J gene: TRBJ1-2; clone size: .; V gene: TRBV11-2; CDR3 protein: CASSLEATYGYTF; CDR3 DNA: TGTGCCAGCAGCTTAGAAGCAACTTATGGCTACACCTTC
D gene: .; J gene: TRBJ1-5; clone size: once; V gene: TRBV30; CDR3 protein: CAWIGVSNQPQHF; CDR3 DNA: TGTGCCTGGATAGGGGTTAGCAATCAGCCCCAGCATTTT
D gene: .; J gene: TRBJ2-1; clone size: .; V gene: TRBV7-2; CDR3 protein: CASSLWGRGNSNEQFF; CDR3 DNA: TGTGCCAGCAGCTTATGGGGTCGGGGAAACTCCAATGAGCAGTTCTTC
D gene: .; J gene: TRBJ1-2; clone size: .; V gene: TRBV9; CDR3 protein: CASSGGSQANYGYTF; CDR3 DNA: TGTGCCAGCTCCGGTGGGTCCCAGGCCAACTATGGCTACACCTTC
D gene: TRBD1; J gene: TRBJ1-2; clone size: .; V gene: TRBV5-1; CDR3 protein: CASSSTGSDYTF; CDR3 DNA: TGCGCCAGCAGCTCGACAGGGTCAGACTACACCTTC
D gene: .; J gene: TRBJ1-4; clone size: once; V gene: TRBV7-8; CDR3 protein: CASSLGRGRSEKLFF; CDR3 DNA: TGTGCCAGCAGCTTAGGAAGGGGAAGGAGTGAAAAACTGTTTTTT
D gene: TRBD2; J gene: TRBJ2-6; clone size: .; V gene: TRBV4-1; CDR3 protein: CASSGLAGGAGANVLTF; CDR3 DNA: TGCGCCAGCAGTGGACTAGCGGGAGGGGCTGGGGCCAACGTCCTGACTTTC
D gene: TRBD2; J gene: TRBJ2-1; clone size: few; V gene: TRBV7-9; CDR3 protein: CASSHVRGGWYNEQFF; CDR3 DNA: TGTGCCAGCAGCCACGTTCGGGGGGGCTGGTACAATGAGCAGTTCTTC
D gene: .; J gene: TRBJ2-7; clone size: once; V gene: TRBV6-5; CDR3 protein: CASSYSVRELDYEQYF; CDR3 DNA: TGTGCCAGCAGTTACTCGGTGAGGGAGTTAGACTACGAGCAGTACTTC